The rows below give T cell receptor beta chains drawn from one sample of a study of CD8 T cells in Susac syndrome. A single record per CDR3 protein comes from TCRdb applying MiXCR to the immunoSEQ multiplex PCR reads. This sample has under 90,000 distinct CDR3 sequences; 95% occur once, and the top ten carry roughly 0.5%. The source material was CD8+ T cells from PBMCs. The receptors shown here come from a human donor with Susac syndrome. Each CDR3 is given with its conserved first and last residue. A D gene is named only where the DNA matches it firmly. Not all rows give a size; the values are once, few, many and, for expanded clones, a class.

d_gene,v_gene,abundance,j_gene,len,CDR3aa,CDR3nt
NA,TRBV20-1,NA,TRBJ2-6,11,CSAHREGVLTF,TGCAGTGCCCACAGGGAAGGCGTCCTGACTTTC
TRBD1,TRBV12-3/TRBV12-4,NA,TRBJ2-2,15,CASIDRDGVTGELFF,TGTGCCAGCATCGACAGGGACGGGGTCACCGGGGAGCTGTTTTTT
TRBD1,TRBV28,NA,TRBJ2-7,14,CAIQDRGLYYEQYF,TGTGCCATCCAAGACAGGGGGCTATACTACGAGCAGTACTTC
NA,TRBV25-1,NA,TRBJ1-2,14,CASSESGSGYGYTF,TGTGCCAGCAGTGAATCCGGGTCAGGCTATGGCTACACCTTC
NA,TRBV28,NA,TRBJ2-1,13,CASTEGTLVEQFF,TGTGCCAGCACCGAGGGTACCCTTGTTGAGCAGTTCTTC
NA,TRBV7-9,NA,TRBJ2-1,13,CASSEVGVNEQFF,TGTGCCAGCAGCGAAGTCGGGGTCAATGAGCAGTTCTTC
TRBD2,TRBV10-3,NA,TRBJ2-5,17,CAISRPPLAGESETQYF,TGTGCCATCAGTCGCCCCCCACTAGCGGGAGAGTCAGAGACCCAGTACTTC
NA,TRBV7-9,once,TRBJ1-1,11,CASSLMGWAFF,TGTGCCAGCAGCTTAATGGGGTGGGCTTTCTTT
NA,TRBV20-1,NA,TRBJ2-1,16,CSALPPWAGSVDEQFF,TGCAGTGCCCTGCCACCCTGGGCGGGATCGGTTGATGAGCAGTTCTTC
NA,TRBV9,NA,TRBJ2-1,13,CASSAPTDNEQFF,TGTGCCAGCAGCGCCCCGACAGACAATGAGCAGTTCTTC
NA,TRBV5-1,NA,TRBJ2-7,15,CASSLQAGTDYEQYF,TGCGCCAGCAGCTTGCAAGCCGGGACCGATTACGAGCAGTACTTC
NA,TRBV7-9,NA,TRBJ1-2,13,CASSLVSLYGYTF,TGTGCCAGCAGTTTAGTCAGCCTATATGGCTACACCTTC
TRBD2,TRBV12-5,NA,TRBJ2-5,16,CASSPQTSGRWETQYF,TGTGCTAGTAGCCCCCAGACTAGCGGGAGATGGGAGACCCAGTACTTC
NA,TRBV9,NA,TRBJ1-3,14,CASSGGNNLGAIYF,TGTGCCAGCAGCGGAGGGAATAACTTGGGGGCCATATATTTT
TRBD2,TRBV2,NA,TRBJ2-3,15,CASSGLAESTDTQYF,TGTGCCAGCAGTGGCCTAGCGGAGAGCACAGATACGCAGTATTTT
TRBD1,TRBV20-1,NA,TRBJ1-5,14,CSARGTIGNQPQHF,TGCAGTGCCAGGGGGACAATCGGCAATCAGCCCCAGCATTTT
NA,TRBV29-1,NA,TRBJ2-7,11,CSVADSYEQYF,TGCAGCGTTGCGGACTCCTACGAGCAGTACTTC
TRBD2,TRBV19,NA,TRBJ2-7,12,CAKPFPRGTPFF,TGTGCCAAACCCTTCCCGCGGGGGACCCCCTTCTTC
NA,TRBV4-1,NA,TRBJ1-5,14,CASSRTVINQPQHF,TGCGCCAGCAGTAGAACGGTAATCAATCAGCCCCAGCATTTT
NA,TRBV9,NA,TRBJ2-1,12,CASSDDSQEQFF,TGTGCCAGCAGCGACGACAGTCAAGAGCAGTTCTTC
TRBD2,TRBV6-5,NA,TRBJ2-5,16,CASSYSTSGRLETQYF,TGTGCCAGCAGTTACTCGACTAGCGGGAGGTTAGAGACCCAGTACTTC
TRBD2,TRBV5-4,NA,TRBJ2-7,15,CASSPGTSATYEQYF,TGTGCCAGCAGCCCTGGGACTAGCGCGACCTACGAGCAGTACTTC
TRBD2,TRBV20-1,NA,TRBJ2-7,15,CSATDLAATIYEQYF,TGCAGTGCTACCGATCTAGCGGCCACGATCTACGAGCAGTACTTC
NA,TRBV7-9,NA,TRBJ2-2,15,CASSPTTANTGELFF,TGTGCCAGCAGCCCCACTACAGCGAACACCGGGGAGCTGTTTTTT
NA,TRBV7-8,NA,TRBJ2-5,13,CASSLAGWETQYF,TGTGCCAGCAGCTTAGCCGGGTGGGAGACCCAGTACTTC
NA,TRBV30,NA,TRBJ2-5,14,CAWSVISGRETQYF,TGTGCCTGGAGTGTCATTAGCGGTAGGGAGACCCAGTACTTC
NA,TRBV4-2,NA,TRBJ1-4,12,CASSQEPEKLFF,TGTGCCAGCAGCCAAGAACCTGAAAAACTGTTTTTT
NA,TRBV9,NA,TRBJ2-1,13,CASSDTGVDEQFF,TGTGCCAGCAGCGATACCGGGGTTGATGAGCAGTTCTTC
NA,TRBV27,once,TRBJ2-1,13,CASSWTPGYEQFF,TGTGCCAGCAGTTGGACGCCGGGTTATGAGCAGTTCTTC
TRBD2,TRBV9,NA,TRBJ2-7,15,CASSVEAGPSYEQYF,TGTGCCAGCAGCGTAGAAGCGGGGCCCTCCTACGAGCAGTACTTC
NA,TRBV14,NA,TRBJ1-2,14,CASSQDRDPDGYTF,TGTGCCAGCAGCCAAGATCGGGACCCGGATGGCTACACCTTC
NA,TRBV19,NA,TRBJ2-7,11,CASSRWDEQYF,TGTGCCAGTAGTAGGTGGGACGAGCAGTACTTC
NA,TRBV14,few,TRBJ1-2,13,CASSPGTNYGYTF,TGTGCCAGCAGCCCTGGGACAAACTATGGCTACACCTTC
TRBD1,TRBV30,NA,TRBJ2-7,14,CAWEGGQGSSEQYF,TGTGCCTGGGAAGGGGGACAGGGGTCCTCCGAGCAGTACTTC
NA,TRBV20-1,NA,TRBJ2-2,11,CSAINTGELFF,TGCAGTGCTATTAACACCGGGGAGCTGTTTTTT
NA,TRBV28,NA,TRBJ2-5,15,CASSVLREGQETQYF,TGTGCCAGCAGTGTTTTAAGGGAAGGCCAAGAGACCCAGTACTTC
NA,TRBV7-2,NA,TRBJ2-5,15,CASSLLDSAVETQYF,TGTGCCAGCAGCTTACTGGACTCCGCGGTGGAGACCCAGTACTTC
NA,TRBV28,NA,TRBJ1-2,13,CASSLVRGDGYTF,TGTGCCAGCAGTTTAGTCCGGGGGGATGGCTACACCTTC
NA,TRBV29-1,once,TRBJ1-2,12,CSVDGGGNGYTF,TGCAGCGTTGACGGTGGCGGGAATGGCTACACCTTC
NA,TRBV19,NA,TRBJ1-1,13,CASSPRENTEAFF,TGTGCCAGTAGCCCCCGGGAGAACACTGAAGCTTTCTTT
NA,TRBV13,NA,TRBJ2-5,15,CASSSHGLLQETQYF,TGTGCCAGCAGCTCTCACGGTCTACTCCAGGAGACCCAGTACTTC
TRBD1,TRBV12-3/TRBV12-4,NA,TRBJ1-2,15,CASSQQQGAGYGYTF,TGTGCCAGCAGCCAACAACAGGGGGCTGGGTATGGCTACACCTTC
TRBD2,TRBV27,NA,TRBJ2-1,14,CASSLTGTSYEQFF,TGTGCCAGCAGTCTCACCGGGACTAGCTATGAGCAGTTCTTC
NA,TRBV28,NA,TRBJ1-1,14,CASLPYSSGTEAFF,TGTGCCAGCCTGCCCTACAGTTCAGGCACTGAAGCTTTCTTT
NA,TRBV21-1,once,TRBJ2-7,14,CASNLQGTKYEQYF,TGTGCCAGCAACCTACAGGGGACGAAATACGAGCAGTACTTC
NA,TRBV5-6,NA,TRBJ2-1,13,CASSLGSGNEQFF,TGTGCCAGCAGCTTGGGGTCGGGGAATGAGCAGTTCTTC
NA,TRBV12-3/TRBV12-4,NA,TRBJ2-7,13,CASSLGPGDEQYF,TGTGCCAGCAGTTTAGGTCCGGGGGACGAGCAGTACTTC
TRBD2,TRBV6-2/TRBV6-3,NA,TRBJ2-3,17,CASSYYAGGPGTDTQYF,TGTGCCAGCAGTTACTACGCGGGAGGGCCGGGCACAGATACGCAGTATTTT
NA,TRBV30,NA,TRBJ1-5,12,CAWSENYQPQHF,TGTGCCTGGAGTGAAAACTATCAGCCCCAGCATTTT
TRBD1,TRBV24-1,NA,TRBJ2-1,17,CATSDPNSGQIYNEQFF,TGTGCCACCAGTGACCCGAACTCGGGACAGATTTACAATGAGCAGTTCTTC
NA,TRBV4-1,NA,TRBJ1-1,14,CASSQDPWVNEAFF,TGCGCCAGCAGCCAAGATCCGTGGGTGAATGAAGCTTTCTTT
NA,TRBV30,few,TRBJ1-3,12,CAWKKSGNTIYF,TGTGCCTGGAAGAAATCTGGAAACACCATATATTTT
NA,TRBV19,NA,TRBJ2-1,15,CASSPSSNSYNEQFF,TGTGCCAGTAGTCCAAGCTCGAACTCCTACAATGAGCAGTTCTTC
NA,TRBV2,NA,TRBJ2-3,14,CASSEWGSTDTQYF,TGTGCCAGCAGTGAATGGGGAAGCACAGATACGCAGTATTTT
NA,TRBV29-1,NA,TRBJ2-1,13,CSVEGGPVNEQFF,TGCAGCGTTGAAGGGGGACCCGTCAATGAGCAGTTCTTC